A single sample is the source of the 20 T cell receptor beta chains below, sequenced in a study of early T cells in non-severe SARS-CoV-2 infection. Each CDR3 protein is one row after TCRdb ran MiXCR on the 5' RACE reads. The sample includes 30,000 to 40,000 distinct CDR3 sequences, 5.7% of them seen just once. The source material was whole blood. These TCRs come from an adult who was a healthcare worker with PCR-confirmed SARS-CoV-2 infection or an uninfected control (not recorded which).

This clonotype was detected many times. The chain is built from TRBV28 and TRBJ1-1; no definite D call. V was clipped by 5 bases and J by 11 bases, with 18 bases between them. The CDR3 extends over 13 amino acids. Looked up from germline, CDR1 is MDHEN and CDR2 is SYDVKM. CDR3 sequence (DNA): TGTGCCAGCAGTCCCCAGACGGGGTCGGCGGCTTTCTTT. Translated: CASSPQTGSAAFF. The full variable domain, in which reference TRBV28 and TRBJ1-1 provide the parts outside the CDR3, is DVKVTQSSRYLVKRTGEKVFLECVQDMDHENMFWYRQDPGLGLRLIYFSYDVKMKEKGDIPEGYSVSREKKERFSLILESASTNQTSMYLCASSPQTGSAAFFGQGTRLTVV.

Many counts were recorded for this clonotype. The chain has TRBV29-1 and TRBJ2-2; D is uncertain. Germline V gives CDR1 SQVTM, CDR2 ANQGSEA. V was cut by 5 bases and J by 2 bases, with 9 bases left in between. This CDR3 is 13 amino acids long. DNA of the CDR3: TGCAGCGTTCGGTACAGAAACACCGGGGAGCTGTTTTTT. Translating gives CSVRYRNTGELFF.

This clonotype has ten or more counts. This sequence joins TRBV7-6 and TRBJ1-2; D unresolved. The CDR3 spans 13 residues. Germline V gene data show CDR1 as SGHVS and CDR2 as FNYEAQ. Trimming left V 4 bases short and J 4 bases short, with 10 bases between. Here the CDR3 reads CASSSRGGYGYTF. In DNA, the CDR3 is TGTGCCAGCAGCTCGCGGGGTGGCTATGGCTACACCTTC.

Details on this clonotype: A much more abundant neighbour one base away suggests this may be a read error. This likely comes from a read error, as the CDR3 has no conserved phenylalanine or tryptophan at its end. The chain recombines TRBV29-1 with TRBJ1-1; D remains unclear. Germline-derived CDR1 and CDR2 are SQVTM and ANQGSEA. Trimming took 4 bases from V and 5 from J, leaving 8 bases between them. There are 11 residues in the CDR3. CDR3 DNA: TGCAGCGTTGTAGATGCAACTGAAGCTTTCTTA. Residues: CSVVDATEAFL.

This clonotype came up many times. The genes are TRBV12-3 or TRBV12-4 and TRBJ1-5; 7 nucleotides align to TRBD1. The CDR3 extends over 13 amino acids. V lost 2 bases to trimming and J lost 6 bases; unmatched junction nucleotides: 1. For the CDR3, the DNA is TGTGCCAGCAGTTTAAGGGACAGTCAGCCCCAGCATTTT. It is translated as CASSLRDSQPQHF.

The chain recombines TRBV2 with TRBJ2-1, with D possibly called TRBD1 or TRBD2 (5 bases each). Germline lookup yields CDR1 SNHLY and CDR2 FYNNEI. The germline V and J ends were trimmed by 8 bases and 12 bases, with 32 bases remaining between them. CDR3 size: 17 residues. The CDR3: CASLEGPMPGPLGGQFF. CDR3 bases: TGTGCCAGCCTTGAAGGACCCATGCCGGGACCCCTGGGTGGGCAGTTCTTC.

This clonotype was picked up many times. This chain joins TRBV19 and TRBJ2-1, with D maybe TRBD1 (6 bases). The CDR3 consists of 14 residues. The V gene lost 1 base and the J gene lost 5 bases, with 9 bases spanning the gap. From germline, CDR1 is LNHDA and CDR2 SQIVND (reference sequence). The chain's CDR3 is CASSIGGRDNEQFF. Here the CDR3 DNA reads TGTGCCAGTAGTATAGGGGGGCGGGACAATGAGCAGTTCTTC.

This clonotype was detected ten times or more. CDR3 DNA: TGCGCCAGCAGCTTGGGGGGTGACATTCAGTACTTC. Translation gives CASSLGGDIQYF. The genes are TRBV5-1 and TRBJ2-4; no firm D call. Trimming shortened V by 0 bases and J by 8 bases, and 6 bases separated the two germline ends. The CDR3 length is 12 residues. Per germline, CDR1 SGHRS and CDR2 YFSETQ. Together with reference TRBV5-1 and TRBJ2-4, the CDR3 gives the full variable domain: KAGVTQTPRYLIKTRGQQVTLSCSPISGHRSVSWYQQTPGQGLQFLFEYFSETQRNKGNFPGRFSGRQFSNSRSEMNVSTLELGDSALYLCASSLGGDIQYFGAGTRLSVL.

This clonotype showed up just a few times. V usage is TRBV20-1 and J usage is TRBJ2-1, with TRBD2 identical over 10 bases. There are 19 residues in the CDR3. Trimming took 3 bases from V and 8 from J; bases not matched to a gene: 22. Germline loops: CDR1 DFQATT, CDR2 SNEGSKA (reference sequence). The CDR3 sequence is CSASAGLGGASGRVDEQFF. Written as DNA, the CDR3 is TGCAGTGCTAGTGCCGGCTTAGGGGGGGCTAGCGGGAGAGTCGATGAGCAGTTCTTC.

This clonotype was recorded at least ten times. The chain joins TRBV12-3 or TRBV12-4 to TRBJ2-3; no reliable D call. Trimming took off 2 bases at V and 5 bases at J, with 8 bases between the two ends. CDR3 length equals 13 residues. This CDR3 reads CASSLWGGDTQYF. The CDR3 DNA follows: TGTGCCAGCAGTTTATGGGGTGGAGATACGCAGTATTTT.

The sample holds a few counts of this clonotype. The V and J genes are TRBV7-7 and TRBJ1-3; D not resolved. This CDR3 contains 13 residues. The germline CDR1 and CDR2 sequences are SSHAT and FNYEAQ (reference sequence). V shed 5 bases and J shed 3 bases, with 8 bases lying between them. CDR3 sequence (DNA): TGTGCCAGCAGCCCTAACCATGGAAACACCATATATTTT. This gives the protein CASSPNHGNTIYF.

The table lists this clonotype with many counts. The gene calls are TRBV11-2 and TRBJ2-3; TRBD2 agrees at 14 bases. The CDR3 is 17 amino acids. J was trimmed by 4 bases and V by 5 bases; bases with no gene match: 8. Germline CDR1 SGHAT, CDR2 FQNNGV. The CDR3 loop is CASSPYGLAGGPDTQYF. The CDR3 DNA reads as TGTGCCAGCAGCCCATACGGACTAGCGGGAGGCCCAGATACGCAGTATTTT.

At least ten counts were recorded for this clonotype. This chain links TRBV12-5 with TRBJ2-1; D is perhaps TRBD2 (6 bases). This CDR3 spans 16 amino acids. Germline lookup yields CDR1 LGHNT and CDR2 FRNRAP. Trimming shortened V by 0 bases and J by 2 bases, and 11 bases separated the two germline ends. The CDR3 region has the DNA TGTGCTAGTGGTTTGGTCAAGGGACTCGCCTACAATGAGCAGTTCTTC. This translates into CASGLVKGLAYNEQFF.

The sample holds many counts of this clonotype. The rearrangement uses TRBV6-6 and TRBJ2-2; 10 bases are a match to TRBD2. V lost 4 bases and J lost 0; bases outside the gene matches: 5. Germline-derived CDR1 and CDR2 are MNHNY and SVGAGI (reference sequence). CDR3 length: 17 amino acids. As DNA, the CDR3 is TGTGCCAGCAGTTCGCGAGCGGGAGGGGCGAACACCGGGGAGCTGTTTTTT. Encoded protein: CASSSRAGGANTGELFF.

By sample fraction, this clonotype is medium-sized. The chain recombines TRBV11-2 with TRBJ2-1; 8 bases fit TRBD2. There are 13 residues in the CDR3. V shed 4 bases, J shed 8 bases, and the junction held 4 bases outside the gene matches. The germline CDR1 and CDR2 sequences are SGHAT and FQNNGV. The CDR3 DNA sequence: TGTGCCAGCAGCTATCGGCGGGAGGATGAGCAGTTCTTC. The encoded protein is CASSYRREDEQFF.

V is TRBV28 and J is TRBJ2-7; TRBD1 agrees at 8 bases. There are 15 residues in the CDR3. The germline CDR1 and CDR2 sequences are MDHEN and SYDVKM. V gave up 3 bases and J gave up 6 bases; unmatched junction bases: 10. The CDR3 region is CASSFGGQASSEQYV. For the CDR3, the DNA is TGTGCCAGCAGTTTCGGGGGACAGGCTAGCTCCGAGCAGTACGTC.

This clonotype was recorded at least ten times. The J gene is TRBJ2-4, the V gene TRBV6-2 or TRBV6-3, with D tentatively TRBD1 (6 bases). Germline V gene sequence: CDR1 MNHEY, CDR2 SVGEGT. The CDR3 is 13 residues long. V was shortened by 6 bases and J by 6 bases, with 12 bases between the two germline ends. The CDR3, as DNA: TGTGCCAGCAGCACAGGGATTCGAAACATTCAGTACTTC. Its translation: CASSTGIRNIQYF.

This clonotype occurred many times. V gene TRBV21-1 combines with J gene TRBJ2-5; the D call TRBD1 from the table was never checked on the DNA. TRBV21-1 is reported as a pseudogene. CDR3 length equals 16 residues. In DNA, the CDR3 is TGTGCCAGCAGCAGTCGTACAGGGGCACCACAAGAGACCCAGTACTTC. Protein: CASSSRTGAPQETQYF.

This chain links TRBV30 with TRBJ1-2, with D perhaps TRBD1 (5 bases). The CDR3 contains 11 residues. Germline V gene sequence: CDR1 GTSNPN, CDR2 SVGIG (reference sequence). With 4 bases removed from V and 11 bases from J, the gap between germline ends came to 14 bases. Here the CDR3 reads CAWTEDGGYTF. The CDR3 DNA sequence: TGTGCCTGGACCGAGGACGGGGGGTACACCTTC.

There are many counts of this clonotype. The rearrangement joins TRBV2 to TRBJ1-1, with a possible D match to TRBD1 (5 bases). Germline V CDR1 and CDR2: SNHLY, FYNNEI. The CDR3 has 12 amino acids. The germline V and J ends were trimmed by 6 bases and 11 bases, with 16 bases remaining between them. This CDR3 reads CASRIPGWGAFF. DNA for the CDR3: TGTGCCAGCAGGATCCCAGGGTGGGGTGCTTTCTTT.